The source of this T cell receptor beta chain is a study of T cells of healthy individuals listed by TCRdb under 2018. The method behind the library was 5' RACE. The data were produced on an Illumina MiSeq. The raw public reads went through TCRdb reprocessing: fastp at Q25, MiXCR clone calling, in-frame beta chains kept. Rows matching on CDR3 protein sequence are summarized as one entry with the most common DNA and genes. The sample includes around 100,000 distinct CDR3 sequences, with approximately 15% observed a single time. 6% to 8% of the sample is taken by the ten largest. In regard to this clonotype: Its target antigen remains unknown. Within one base of it there is no much larger clone, and no base qualities were kept.

The receptor's source is a human donor in good health.

The DNA sequence is TGTGCCACCAGCAGAGATCAGGGGTCCCCGGATACGCAGTATTTT. The encoded protein is CATSRDQGSPDTQYF. The chain was built from TRBV15 and TRBJ2-3; the D gene is perhaps TRBD1, from 6 matching bases. The junction carries 13 bases between V and J, which are trimmed by 0 bases and 6 bases respectively. Its CDR3 holds 15 amino acids, cysteine through phenylalanine. Just the 45-base CDR3 DNA is kept, in frame starting at base 1. CDR1 and CDR2, looked up from the germline V gene (reference sequence), are LNHNV and YYDKDF.